The entry that follows covers one T cell receptor (beta chain) sequence. This sample was included in a study of blood T cell repertoires in COVID-19. Study background: The study drew acute and convalescent COVID-19 samples from the United States, Italy and Spain. Nucleic acid was either cDNA or gDNA, and it came from T cells, B-cell-depleted T cells, or PBMCs.

Per the original data handling: Cell counts per sample came from amplifying reference gene primers. Some clones are missing from TCRdb's copy, which holds only in-frame ones; the method was immunoSEQ multiplex PCR. The V and J calls and clone size come from that table; D and trimming were worked out from the DNA. The sample contains roughly 100,000 clones, around 86% of which appear only once. Sequenced: peripheral blood. The TCR was taken from a woman at least 80 years old with active or convalescent COVID-19.

Here the CDR3 DNA reads TGTGCCAGCAGTTACAGGTCTAGCTACGAGCAGTACTTC. Residues: CASSYRSSYEQYF. The chain joins TRBV6-2 or TRBV6-3 to TRBJ2-7; no firm D call. Germline V gene data show CDR1 as MNHEY and CDR2 as SVGEGT. This CDR3 spans 13 amino acids. Trimming took off 2 bases at V and 3 bases at J, with 8 bases between the two ends.